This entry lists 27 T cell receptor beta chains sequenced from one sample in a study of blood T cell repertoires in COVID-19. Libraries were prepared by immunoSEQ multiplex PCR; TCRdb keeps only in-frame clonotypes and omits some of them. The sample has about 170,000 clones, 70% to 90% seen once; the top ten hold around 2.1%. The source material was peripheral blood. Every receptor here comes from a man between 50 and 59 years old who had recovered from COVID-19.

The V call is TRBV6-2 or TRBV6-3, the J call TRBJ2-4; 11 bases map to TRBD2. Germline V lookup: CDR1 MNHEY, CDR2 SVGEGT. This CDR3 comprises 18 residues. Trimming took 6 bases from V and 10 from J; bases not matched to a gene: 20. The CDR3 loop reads CASSWNPGLADKNRIQYF. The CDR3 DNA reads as TGTGCCAGCAGCTGGAACCCGGGACTAGCGGACAAAAACCGGATTCAGTACTTC.

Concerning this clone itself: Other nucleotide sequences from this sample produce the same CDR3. The CDR3 spells CASSLGGHYEQYF. CDR3 DNA sequence: TGTGCCAGCAGCTTAGGGGGCCACTACGAGCAGTACTTC. This chain joins TRBV7-2 and TRBJ2-7; tentative D call: TRBD1 (5 bases). The V end was cut by 1 base, the J end by 3 bases, with 7 bases between. Germline CDR1 SGHTA, CDR2 FQGNSA. The CDR3 has 13 amino acids. Full variable domain (remainder filled in from reference TRBV7-2 and TRBJ2-7): GAGVSQSPSNKVTEKGKDVELRCDPISGHTALYWYRQSLGQGLEFLIYFQGNSAPDKSGLPSDRFSAERTGGSVSTLTIQRTQQEDSAVYLCASSLGGHYEQYFGPGTRLTVT.

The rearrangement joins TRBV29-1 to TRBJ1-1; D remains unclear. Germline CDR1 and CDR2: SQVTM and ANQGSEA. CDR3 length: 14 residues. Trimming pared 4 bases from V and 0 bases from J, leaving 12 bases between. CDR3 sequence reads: CSVAGRALNTEAFF. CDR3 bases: TGCAGCGTTGCAGGAAGAGCTTTGAACACTGAAGCTTTCTTT.

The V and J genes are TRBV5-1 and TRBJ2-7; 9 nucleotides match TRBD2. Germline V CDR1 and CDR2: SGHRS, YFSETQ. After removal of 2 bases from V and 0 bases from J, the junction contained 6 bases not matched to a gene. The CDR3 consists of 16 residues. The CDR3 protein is CASSFSSGGFSYEQYF. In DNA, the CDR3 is TGCGCCAGCAGCTTTTCCAGCGGGGGGTTCTCCTACGAGCAGTACTTC.

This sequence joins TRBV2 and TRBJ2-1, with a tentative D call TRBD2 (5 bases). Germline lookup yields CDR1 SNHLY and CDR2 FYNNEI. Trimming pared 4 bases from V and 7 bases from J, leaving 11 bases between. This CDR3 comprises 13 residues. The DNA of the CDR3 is TGTGCCAGCAGTGCCGGACTTTTTAATGAGCAGTTCTTC. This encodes CASSAGLFNEQFF.

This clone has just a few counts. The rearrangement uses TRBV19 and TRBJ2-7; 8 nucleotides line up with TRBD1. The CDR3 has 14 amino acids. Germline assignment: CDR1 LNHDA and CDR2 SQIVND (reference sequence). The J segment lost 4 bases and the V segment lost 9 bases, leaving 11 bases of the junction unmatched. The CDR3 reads CARRAGGVRYEQYF. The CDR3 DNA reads TGTGCCAGACGGGCAGGGGGCGTGAGGTACGAGCAGTACTTC.

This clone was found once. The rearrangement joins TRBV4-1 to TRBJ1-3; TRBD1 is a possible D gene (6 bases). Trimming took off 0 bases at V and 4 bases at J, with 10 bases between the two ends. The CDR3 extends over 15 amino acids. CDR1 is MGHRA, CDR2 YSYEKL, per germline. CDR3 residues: CASSQDQGRGNTIYF. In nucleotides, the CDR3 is TGCGCCAGCAGCCAAGATCAGGGGAGAGGAAACACCATATATTTT.

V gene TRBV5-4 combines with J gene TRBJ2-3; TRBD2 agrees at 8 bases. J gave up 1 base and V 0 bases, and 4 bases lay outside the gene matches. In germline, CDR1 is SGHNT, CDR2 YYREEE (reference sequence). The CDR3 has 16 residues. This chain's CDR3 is CASSLVGSGGTDTQYF. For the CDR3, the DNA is TGTGCCAGCAGCTTGGTGGGTAGCGGGGGCACAGATACGCAGTATTTT. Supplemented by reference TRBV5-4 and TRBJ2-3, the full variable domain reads ETGVTQSPTHLIKTRGQQVTLRCSSQSGHNTVSWYQQALGQGPQFIFQYYREEENGRGNFPPRFSGLQFPNYSSELNVNALELDDSALYLCASSLVGSGGTDTQYFGPGTRLTVL.

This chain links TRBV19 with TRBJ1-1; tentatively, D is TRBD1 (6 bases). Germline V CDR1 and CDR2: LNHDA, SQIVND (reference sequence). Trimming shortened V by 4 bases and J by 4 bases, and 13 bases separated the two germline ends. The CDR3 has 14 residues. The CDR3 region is CASSTTGRGTEAFF. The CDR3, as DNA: TGTGCCAGTAGTACGACGGGCAGGGGCACTGAAGCTTTCTTT.

Here the CDR3 reads CASSDRQGNSYEQYF. CDR3 coding DNA: TGTGCCAGCAGTGATCGACAGGGCAACTCCTACGAGCAGTACTTC. This chain connects TRBV25-1 to TRBJ2-7; 7 nucleotides match TRBD1. V lost 3 bases to trimming and J lost 0 bases; unmatched junction nucleotides: 5. This CDR3 spans 15 amino acids. CDR1 is MGHDK, CDR2 SYGVNS, per germline.

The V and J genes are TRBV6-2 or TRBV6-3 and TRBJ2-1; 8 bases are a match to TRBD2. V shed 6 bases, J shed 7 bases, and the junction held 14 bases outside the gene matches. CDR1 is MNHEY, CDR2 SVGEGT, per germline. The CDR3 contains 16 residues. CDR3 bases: TGTGCCAGCAGCTCCCCCGGGACTAGTTCGGGGAATGAGCAGTTCTTC. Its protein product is CASSSPGTSSGNEQFF.

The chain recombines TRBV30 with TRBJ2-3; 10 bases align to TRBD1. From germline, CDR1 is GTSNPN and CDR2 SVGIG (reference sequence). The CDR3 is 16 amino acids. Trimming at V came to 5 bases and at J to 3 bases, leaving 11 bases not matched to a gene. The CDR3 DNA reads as TGTGCCTGGGGGGATGGGACAGGGGTTTGGACAGATACGCAGTATTTT. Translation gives CAWGDGTGVWTDTQYF.

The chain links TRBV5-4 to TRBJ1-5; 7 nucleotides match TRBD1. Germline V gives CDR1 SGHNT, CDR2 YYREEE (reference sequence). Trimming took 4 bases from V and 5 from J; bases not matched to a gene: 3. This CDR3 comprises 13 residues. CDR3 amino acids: CASSDGTDQPQHF. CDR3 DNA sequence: TGTGCCAGCAGCGACGGGACAGATCAGCCCCAGCATTTT.

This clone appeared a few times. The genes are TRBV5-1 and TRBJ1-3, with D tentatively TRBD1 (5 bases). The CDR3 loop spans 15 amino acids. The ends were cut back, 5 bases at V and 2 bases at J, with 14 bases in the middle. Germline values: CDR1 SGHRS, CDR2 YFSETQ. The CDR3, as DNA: TGCGCCAGCAGTAGGGAAGGACAAGCTGGAAACACCATATATTTT. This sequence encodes CASSREGQAGNTIYF.

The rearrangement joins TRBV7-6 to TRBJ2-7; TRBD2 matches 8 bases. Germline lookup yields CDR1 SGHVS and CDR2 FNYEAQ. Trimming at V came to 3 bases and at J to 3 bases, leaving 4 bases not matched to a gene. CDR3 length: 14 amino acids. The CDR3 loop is CASSFRTSSYEQYF. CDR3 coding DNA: TGTGCCAGCAGCTTCCGGACTAGCAGCTACGAGCAGTACTTC.

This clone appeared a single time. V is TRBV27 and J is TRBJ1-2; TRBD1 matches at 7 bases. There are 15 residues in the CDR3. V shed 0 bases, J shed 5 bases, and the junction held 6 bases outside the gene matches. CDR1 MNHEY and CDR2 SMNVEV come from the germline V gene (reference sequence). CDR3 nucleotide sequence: TGTGCCAGCAGTTTATCGGGCAGGGGGACGTATGGCTACACCTTC. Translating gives CASSLSGRGTYGYTF.

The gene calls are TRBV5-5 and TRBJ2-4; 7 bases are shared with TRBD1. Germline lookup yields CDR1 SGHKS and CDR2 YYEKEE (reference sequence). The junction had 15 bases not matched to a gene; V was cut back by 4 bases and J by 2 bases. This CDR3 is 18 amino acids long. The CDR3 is CASSRLDRALSSKNIQYF. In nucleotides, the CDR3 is TGTGCCAGCAGCCGCCTCGACAGGGCCTTAAGTTCCAAAAACATTCAGTACTTC.

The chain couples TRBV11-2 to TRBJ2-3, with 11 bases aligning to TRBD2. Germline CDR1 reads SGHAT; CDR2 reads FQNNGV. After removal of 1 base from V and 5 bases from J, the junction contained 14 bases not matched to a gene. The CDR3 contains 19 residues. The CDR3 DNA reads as TGTGCCAGCAGCTTAGTACCCCCAGGGGCTAGCGGGGGGATAGATACGCAGTATTTT. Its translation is CASSLVPPGASGGIDTQYF.

The CDR3 bases are TGTGCCAGCAGCTTCGGGTTTCGGCAGTTCTTC. The encoded protein is CASSFGFRQFF. This chain links TRBV7-2 with TRBJ2-1; D uncertain. This CDR3 has 11 amino acids. Deletions cut 3 bases from V and 12 bases from J, with 9 bases between. Germline CDR1 is SGHTA and CDR2 is FQGNSA.

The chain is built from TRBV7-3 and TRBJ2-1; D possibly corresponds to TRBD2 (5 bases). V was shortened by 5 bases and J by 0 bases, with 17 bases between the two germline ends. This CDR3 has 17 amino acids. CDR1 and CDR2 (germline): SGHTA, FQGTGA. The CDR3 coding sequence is TGTGCCAGCAGCCGACTCGAGCGGCCTAGCTCCTACAATGAGCAGTTCTTC. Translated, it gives CASSRLERPSSYNEQFF.

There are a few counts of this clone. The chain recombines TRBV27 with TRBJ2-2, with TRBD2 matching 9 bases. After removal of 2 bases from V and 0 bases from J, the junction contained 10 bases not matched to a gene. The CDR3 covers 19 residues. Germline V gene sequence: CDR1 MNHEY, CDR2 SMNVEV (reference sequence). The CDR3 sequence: CASSLKGLALSTNTGELFF. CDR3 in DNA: TGTGCCAGCAGTTTAAAGGGACTAGCCTTAAGCACGAACACCGGGGAGCTGTTTTTT.

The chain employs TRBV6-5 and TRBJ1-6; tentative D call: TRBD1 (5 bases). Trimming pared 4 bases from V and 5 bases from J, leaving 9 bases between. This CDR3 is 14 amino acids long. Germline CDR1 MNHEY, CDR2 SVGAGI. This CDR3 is CASSSTVNNSPLHF. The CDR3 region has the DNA TGTGCCAGCAGTTCGACAGTAAATAATTCACCCCTCCACTTT.

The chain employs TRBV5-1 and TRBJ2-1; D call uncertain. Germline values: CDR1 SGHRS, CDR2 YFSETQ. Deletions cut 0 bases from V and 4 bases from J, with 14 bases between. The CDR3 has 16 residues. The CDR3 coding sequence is TGCGCCAGCAGCTTGGCCATTCTGAAGACTTACAATGAGCAGTTCTTC. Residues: CASSLAILKTYNEQFF.

CDR3: CASSVEREGADTQYF. As DNA, the CDR3 is TGTGCCAGCAGCGTAGAAAGAGAGGGGGCAGATACGCAGTATTTT. J is TRBJ2-3 and V is TRBV9, with D possibly TRBD1 on 6 matching bases. The length of the CDR3 is 15 residues. Germline values: CDR1 SGDLS, CDR2 YYNGEE. The germline V and J ends were trimmed by 0 bases and 4 bases, with 12 bases remaining between them. Filled out from reference TRBV9 and TRBJ2-3, the complete variable domain reads DSGVTQTPKHLITATGQRVTLRCSPRSGDLSVYWYQQSLDQGLQFLIQYYNGEERAKGNILERFSAQQFPDLHSELNLSSLELGDSALYFCASSVEREGADTQYFGPGTRLTVL.

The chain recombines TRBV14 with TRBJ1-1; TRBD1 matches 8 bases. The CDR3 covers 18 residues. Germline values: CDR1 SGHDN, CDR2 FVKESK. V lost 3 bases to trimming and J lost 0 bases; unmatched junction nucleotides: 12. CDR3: CASSHLVWDRNMNTEAFF. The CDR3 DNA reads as TGTGCCAGCAGCCACCTTGTATGGGACAGGAACATGAACACTGAAGCTTTCTTT.

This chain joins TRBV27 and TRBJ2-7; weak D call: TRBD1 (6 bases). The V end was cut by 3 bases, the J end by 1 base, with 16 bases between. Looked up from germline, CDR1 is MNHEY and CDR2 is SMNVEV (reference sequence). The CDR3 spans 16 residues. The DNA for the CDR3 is TGTGCCAGCAGTTTCTCAGGGGTAGATCTGTCCTACGAGCAGTACTTC. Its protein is CASSFSGVDLSYEQYF.

The CDR3 DNA reads as TGCAGCGTTGACCGGACAGGGGCGGAAGCTTTCTTT. It specifies CSVDRTGAEAFF. This chain connects TRBV29-1 to TRBJ1-1; 9 bases align to TRBD1. Per germline, CDR1 SQVTM and CDR2 ANQGSEA. The CDR3 has 12 residues. Trimming cost V 3 bases and J 8 bases; bases outside gene matches: 4.